Many counts were recorded for the clone carrying this T cell receptor (beta chain). Its antigen is still unknown. The same CDR3 also results from other DNA sequences found in this sample. The table came from immunoSEQ multiplex PCR; TCRdb's copy has only in-frame clones and leaves some out. This sample yields under 80,000 clones, of which 82% are seen a single time; nearly 0.9% belongs to the top ten. Single viable CD3+CD4+CD8-CD45RO+ cells were sorted as the memory CD4+ T cells. Serum IgG to CMV pp150, pp28, p38 and p52 defined serostatus. The data derive from a study of memory CD4+ T cells and cytomegalovirus serostatus. About the study: Of the healthy Belgian adults, 9 or 10 were CMV seropositive and around 22 seronegative.

Whole-study results and caveats: 67 of 164 known CMV-associated TCRbeta sequences appeared in CD4+ memory.

The CDR3 spans 12 residues. Trimming took 4 bases from V and 4 from J, leaving 8 bases between them. The germline CDR1 and CDR2 sequences are SGHRS and YFSETQ. The chain has TRBV5-1 and TRBJ2-5; D possibly corresponds to TRBD2 (6 bases). The TCR was taken from an adult in good health and CMV-seronegative. The sequencing input was memory CD4+ T cells from blood. The CDR3 nucleotides read TGCGCCAGCAGCCCGGAGGGAGAGACCCAGTACTTC. Residues: CASSPEGETQYF.